These 30 T cell receptor beta chains came from one sample sequenced in a study of regulatory T cells in long-lasting Graves disease. Relying on iRepertoire HTBI primers and Arm-PCR of CDR3 regions, the team built TCR beta libraries. In TCRdb, the multiplex PCR reads were re-called with MiXCR into one record per CDR3 protein. The sample lists some 340,000 distinct CDR3 sequences; 12% were seen once. Time point defined: newly diagnosed GD, antithyroid drugs for less than 3 months. Extracted RNA from PBMCs served as the source of the TCR library. These sequences were also reported in another study, on T cells in Graves' hyperthyroidism and ophthalmopathy.

The material was peripheral blood mononuclear cells (PBMCs), obtained at new diagnosis, from a patient treated with antithyroid drugs. The receptors derive from a woman younger than 35 with Graves disease.

Many counts were recorded for this clonotype. The chain is built from TRBV20-1 and TRBJ1-2; no clear D gene. Trimming took off 5 bases at V and 2 bases at J, with 15 bases between the two ends. This CDR3 spans 14 amino acids. CDR1 is DFQATT and CDR2 is SNEGSKA in the germline V gene (reference sequence). The CDR3 DNA sequence: TGCAGTGCTCCCGGCGGGCGTGTCAACTATGGCTACACCTTC. Translating it yields CSAPGGRVNYGYTF.

The chain links TRBV7-3 to TRBJ2-4, with a tentative D call TRBD1 (6 bases). In germline, CDR1 is SGHTA, CDR2 FQGTGA. This CDR3 is built from 14 residues. The V and J ends lost 1 base and 5 bases respectively, with 9 bases between them. CDR3 in amino acids: CASSLNPGENIQYF. The CDR3 nucleotides are TGTGCCAGCAGCTTAAACCCAGGGGAAAACATTCAGTACTTC.

This clonotype has at least ten counts. This chain uses TRBV7-3 with TRBJ2-1, with TRBD2 matching over 11 bases. V trimming: 5 bases; J trimming: 2 bases; junction bases outside the gene matches: 2. Germline-derived CDR1 and CDR2 are SGHTA and FQGTGA. The CDR3 runs to 15 residues. The CDR3 region is CASSLGLAAYNEQFF. The CDR3 bases are TGTGCCAGCAGCCTGGGACTAGCGGCCTACAATGAGCAGTTCTTC.

The sample holds one count of this clonotype. The genes are TRBV10-3 and TRBJ1-2; D is unclear. Germline values: CDR1 ENHRY, CDR2 SYGVKD. The CDR3 length is 14 residues. Deletions cut 0 bases from V and 5 bases from J, with 10 bases between. The CDR3 sequence is CAISESLQPYGYTF. In DNA form, the CDR3 reads TGTGCCATCAGTGAGTCCCTGCAGCCGTATGGCTACACCTTC.

Regarding this clonotype: A much larger clone lies a single base off, so this may be a read error. The V gene is TRBV6-2 or TRBV6-3, the J gene TRBJ1-5; unclear D gene. The germline gives CDR1 MNHEY, CDR2 SVGEGT. The CDR3 is 17 residues long. CDR3 amino acids: CAGSYETRRRTNQPQHF. CDR3 sequence (DNA): TGTGCCGGCAGTTACGAAACGAGGAGGAGAACCAATCAGCCCCAGCATTTT.

This clonotype was recorded many times. The chain employs TRBV2 and TRBJ2-5, with TRBD2 matching 12 bases. This CDR3 has 16 amino acids. Germline V lookup: CDR1 SNHLY, CDR2 FYNNEI. The ends lost 10 bases at V and 2 bases at J; junction bases unmatched: 11. The CDR3 DNA reads TGTGCCACCACAGTATTACTAGCGGGAGGACAAGAGACCCAGTACTTC. Protein: CATTVLLAGGQETQYF.

The sample holds many counts of this clonotype. The CDR3 DNA reads TGTGCCAGCAGCTTGGACAGCGGATCCTACGAGCAGTACTTC. Translating it yields CASSLDSGSYEQYF. The chain uses TRBV7-2 and TRBJ2-7; D is perhaps TRBD1 (6 bases). CDR3 size: 14 residues. Germline values: CDR1 SGHTA, CDR2 FQGNSA. Trimming shortened V by 3 bases and J by 1 base, and 10 bases separated the two germline ends. Supplemented by reference TRBV7-2 and TRBJ2-7, the full variable domain reads GAGVSQSPSNKVTEKGKDVELRCDPISGHTALYWYRQSLGQGLEFLIYFQGNSAPDKSGLPSDRFSAERTGGSVSTLTIQRTQQEDSAVYLCASSLDSGSYEQYFGPGTRLTVT.

This clonotype has at least ten counts. The CDR3 reads CASSPLRGGNGELFF. In DNA, the CDR3 is TGTGCCAGCAGTCCACTACGGGGGGGCAACGGGGAGCTGTTTTTT. The genes are TRBV6-2 or TRBV6-3 and TRBJ2-2; TRBD2 agrees at 8 bases. The CDR3 is 15 residues long. The V gene's germline CDR1 is MNHEY and CDR2 SVGEGT. The junction had 9 bases not matched to a gene; V was cut back by 5 bases and J by 7 bases.

The chain uses TRBV4-1 and TRBJ1-5; the match to TRBD1 covers 7 bases. Germline V gene data show CDR1 as MGHRA and CDR2 as YSYEKL. Trimming at V came to 2 bases and at J to 5 bases, leaving 3 bases not matched to a gene. The CDR3 is 14 amino acids. CDR3 nucleotide sequence: TGCGCCAGCAGCCAACAGGGGGGTTATCAGCCCCAGCATTTT. This translates into CASSQQGGYQPQHF.

This clonotype was seen at least ten times. CDR3 loop: CASSLRALTETQYF. CDR3 nucleotides: TGTGCCAGCAGCTTACGGGCCCTAACAGAGACCCAGTACTTC. V gene TRBV7-9 combines with J gene TRBJ2-5; the D is unclear. CDR1 and CDR2 from the germline V gene are SEHNR and FQNEAQ (reference sequence). The CDR3 runs to 14 residues. V lost 2 bases and J 4 bases, leaving 11 bases between the germline ends.

The gene calls are TRBV15 and TRBJ1-5, with 8 bases fitting TRBD1. Per the germline V gene, CDR1 is LNHNV and CDR2 is YYDKDF (reference sequence). CDR3 size: 17 residues. The V gene end was trimmed by 2 bases and the J gene end by 1 base; junction bases not matched to a gene: 7. CDR3: CATSRSGTGGSNQPQHF. The CDR3 DNA reads as TGTGCCACCAGCAGAAGCGGGACAGGTGGGAGCAATCAGCCCCAGCATTTT.

This clonotype was observed many times. The chain uses TRBV18 and TRBJ1-5; D gene uncertain. CDR3 length: 13 residues. Germline V CDR1 and CDR2: KGHSH, LQKENI. The V gene lost 5 bases and the J gene lost 5 bases, with 10 bases spanning the gap. CDR3 residues: CASSVQSDQPQHF. The DNA for the CDR3 is TGTGCCAGCTCAGTACAGAGCGATCAGCCCCAGCATTTT. Full variable domain (outside the CDR3, taken from reference TRBV18 and TRBJ1-5): NAGVMQNPRHLVRRRGQEARLRCSPMKGHSHVYWYRQLPEEGLKFMVYLQKENIIDESGMPKERFSAEFPKEGPSILRIQQVVRGDSAAYFCASSVQSDQPQHFGDGTRLSIL.

This clonotype has at least ten counts. The rearrangement joins TRBV20-1 to TRBJ2-4; 7 bases line up with TRBD1. Per germline, CDR1 DFQATT and CDR2 SNEGSKA (reference sequence). The CDR3 has 15 residues. The ends lost 5 bases at V and 5 bases at J; junction bases unmatched: 12. The CDR3 loop reads CSAWGHRDSQNIQYF. CDR3 bases: TGCAGTGCTTGGGGGCATCGGGACAGCCAAAACATTCAGTACTTC.

The sample holds a few counts of this clonotype. V and J are TRBV24-1 and TRBJ2-3; D possibly corresponds to TRBD1 (6 bases). Germline V gene lookup returns CDR1 KGHDR and CDR2 SFDVKD. The V gene lost 4 bases and the J gene lost 3 bases, with 10 bases spanning the gap. The CDR3 totals 14 residues. CDR3 residues: CATSDSGQTDTQYF. As DNA, the CDR3 is TGTGCCACCAGTGACTCCGGACAGACAGATACGCAGTATTTT.

The sample holds a few counts of this clonotype. The V gene is TRBV6-2 or TRBV6-3, the J gene TRBJ2-1, with D perhaps TRBD2 (6 bases). Germline CDR1 is MNHEY and CDR2 is SVGEGT. V shed 5 bases and J shed 8 bases, with 10 bases lying between them. The CDR3 sequence is 12 residues long. The chain's CDR3 is CASSETRDEQFF. As DNA, the CDR3 is TGTGCCAGCAGTGAGACTAGGGATGAGCAGTTCTTC.

The chain couples TRBV19 to TRBJ2-1, with TRBD2 identical over 7 bases. Germline loops: CDR1 LNHDA, CDR2 SQIVND (reference sequence). The CDR3 covers 17 residues. V lost 0 bases and J lost 2; bases outside the gene matches: 7. DNA of the CDR3: TGTGCCAGTAGTATAGATCTGGGGGGGGTGGCCTACAATGAGCAGTTCTTC. It codes for CASSIDLGGVAYNEQFF.

The rearrangement uses TRBV25-1 and TRBJ2-3; TRBD1 might be the D (5 bases). V lost 6 bases, J lost 7 bases, and 11 bases lay in between. The V gene's germline CDR1 is MGHDK and CDR2 SYGVNS. The CDR3 spans 12 residues. The chain's CDR3 is CASSREGNTQYF. Here the CDR3 DNA reads TGTGCCAGCAGCAGGGAAGGAAATACGCAGTATTTT.

This clonotype was picked up a small number of times. The chain uses TRBV4-2 and TRBJ2-5, with unresolved D. The CDR3 has 13 amino acids. The V end lost 2 bases, the J end lost 7 bases, and 11 bases lay between the germline ends. The germline gives CDR1 LGHNA, CDR2 YNFKEQ. Here the CDR3 DNA reads TGTGCCAGCAGCCAAACGGACCCGGGGACCCAGTACTTC. It codes for CASSQTDPGTQYF.

The chain couples TRBV20-1 to TRBJ1-6; D gene ambiguous. Germline assignment: CDR1 DFQATT and CDR2 SNEGSKA (reference sequence). The CDR3 length is 12 residues. The V and J ends lost 6 bases and 6 bases respectively, with 9 bases between them. The CDR3 region has the DNA TGCAGTGCCTATAACACTAATTCACCCCTCCACTTT. Translating it yields CSAYNTNSPLHF.

This clonotype was found many times. This chain uses TRBV15 with TRBJ2-7, with D possibly matching TRBD2 (5 bases). Germline V gives CDR1 LNHNV, CDR2 YYDKDF (reference sequence). V was shortened by 2 bases and J by 7 bases, with 12 bases between the two germline ends. The CDR3 loop spans 13 amino acids. This chain's CDR3 is CATSRLTTGEQYV. CDR3 sequence (DNA): TGTGCCACCAGCAGACTTACCACGGGAGAGCAGTACGTC.

This clonotype was picked up many times. This CDR3 reads CAINHRRGAGGMNTEAFF. Written as DNA, the CDR3 is TGTGCCATTAACCATAGAAGGGGGGCCGGAGGGATGAACACTGAAGCTTTCTTT. J is TRBJ1-1 and V is TRBV10-3; the D gene is possibly TRBD1 (6 bases). The germline CDR1 and CDR2 sequences are ENHRY and SYGVKD. Deletions cut 9 bases from V and 0 bases from J, with 26 bases between. This CDR3 contains 18 residues.

This clonotype was seen ten or more times. The genes are TRBV7-2 and TRBJ1-2; 8 bases are shared with TRBD1. With V trimmed by 7 bases and J by 7 bases, 20 bases remained unmatched. Germline V lookup: CDR1 SGHTA, CDR2 FQGNSA. CDR3 size: 17 residues. CDR3 DNA sequence: TGTGCCAGCAACCAGGCGTCGGGACAGGAGGGGGTATTTGGCTACACCTTC. Translating gives CASNQASGQEGVFGYTF.

The table lists this clonotype with many counts. This chain uses TRBV7-3 with TRBJ2-7, with a tentative D call TRBD2 (6 bases). The V end was cut by 1 base, the J end by 3 bases, with 16 bases between. CDR3 length: 16 residues. Germline CDR1 reads SGHTA; CDR2 reads FQGTGA. The CDR3 coding sequence is TGTGCCAGCAGCTTAAGCGGGACTCCCGTTCACTACGAGCAGTACTTC. It translates to CASSLSGTPVHYEQYF.

A few counts support this clonotype. The chain combines TRBV19 with TRBJ2-7; D gene ambiguous. V lost 1 base, J lost 4 bases, and 2 bases lay in between. In germline, CDR1 is LNHDA, CDR2 SQIVND (reference sequence). The CDR3 contains 11 residues. The CDR3 is CASSIGYEQYF. The CDR3, as DNA: TGTGCCAGTAGTATAGGGTACGAGCAGTACTTC.

The sample holds many counts of this clonotype. The chain is built from TRBV7-9 and TRBJ2-5, with D possibly being TRBD1 (7 bases). V dropped 5 bases and J dropped 5 bases, with 15 bases sitting between them. From germline, CDR1 is SEHNR and CDR2 FQNEAQ (reference sequence). This CDR3 region has 14 residues. CDR3 DNA sequence: TGTGCCAGCAGCCTTCAGGGGGGCGAGGAGACCCAGTACTTC. It is translated as CASSLQGGEETQYF. Complete variable domain (other parts from reference TRBV7-9 and TRBJ2-5): DTGVSQNPRHKITKRGQNVTFRCDPISEHNRLYWYRQTLGQGPEFLTYFQNEAQLEKSRLLSDRFSAERPKGSFSTLEIQRTEQGDSAMYLCASSLQGGEETQYFGPGTRLLVL.

This clonotype appeared many times. The rearrangement links TRBV18 to TRBJ1-1, with TRBD1 identical over 7 bases. From germline, CDR1 is KGHSH and CDR2 LQKENI. The CDR3 consists of 13 residues. V dropped 7 bases and J dropped 1; count of bases not matched to a gene: 3. The CDR3 here is CASFRQGNTEAFF. In DNA form, the CDR3 reads TGTGCCAGCTTCAGACAGGGGAACACTGAAGCTTTCTTT.

In this sample, this clonotype turned up a few times. The chain is built from TRBV20-1 and TRBJ1-4; D is undetermined. Germline assignment: CDR1 DFQATT and CDR2 SNEGSKA (reference sequence). The CDR3 is 10 amino acids. The CDR3 nucleotides read TGCAGCAGGACTTATGAAAAACTGTTTTTT. Translating gives CSRTYEKLFF.

Many counts were recorded for this clonotype. V is TRBV9 and J is TRBJ2-6, with D possibly being TRBD2 (6 bases). CDR1 and CDR2 (germline): SGDLS, YYNGEE. Trimming removed 6 bases from V and 0 bases from J, with 13 bases in between. This CDR3 region has 16 residues. The CDR3 bases are TGTGCCAGCACAGAGGCGGGGAGCTCTGGGGCCAACGTCCTGACTTTC. Its protein product is CASTEAGSSGANVLTF.

This clonotype was counted many times. This chain uses TRBV6-2 or TRBV6-3 with TRBJ1-1; tentative D call: TRBD1 (5 bases). V dropped 0 bases and J dropped 0 bases, with 17 bases sitting between them. Per germline, CDR1 MNHEY and CDR2 SVGEGT. CDR3 length equals 18 residues. In nucleotides, the CDR3 is TGTGCCAGCAGTTACTCGATGGACATAATATCTCTGAACACTGAAGCTTTCTTT. Protein: CASSYSMDIISLNTEAFF.

There are many counts of this clonotype. This chain links TRBV28 with TRBJ1-5, with 7 bases lining up with TRBD1. In germline, CDR1 is MDHEN, CDR2 SYDVKM. V lost 6 bases to trimming and J lost 6 bases; unmatched junction nucleotides: 17. This CDR3 is 17 amino acids long. The CDR3 region has the DNA TGTGCCAGCAGGCCGATAATGGAATGGGACAGACCTCAGCCCCAGCATTTT. Amino acid sequence: CASRPIMEWDRPQPQHF.